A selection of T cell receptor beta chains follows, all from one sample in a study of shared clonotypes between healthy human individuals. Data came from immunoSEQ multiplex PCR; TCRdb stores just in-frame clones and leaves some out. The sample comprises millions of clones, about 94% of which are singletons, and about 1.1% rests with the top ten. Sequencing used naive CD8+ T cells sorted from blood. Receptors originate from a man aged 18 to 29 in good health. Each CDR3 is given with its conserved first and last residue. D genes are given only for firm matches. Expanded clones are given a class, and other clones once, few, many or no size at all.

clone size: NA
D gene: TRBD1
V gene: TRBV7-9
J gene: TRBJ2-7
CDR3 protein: CASSSGTASYEQYF
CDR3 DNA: TGTGCCAGCAGCTCCGGGACAGCCTCCTACGAGCAGTACTTC

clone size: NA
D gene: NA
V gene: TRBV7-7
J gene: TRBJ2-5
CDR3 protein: CASSLAMWEETQYF
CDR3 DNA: TGTGCTAGCAGCTTAGCAATGTGGGAGGAGACCCAGTACTTC

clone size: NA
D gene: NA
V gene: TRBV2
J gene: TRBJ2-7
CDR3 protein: CASSEVWGGEQYF
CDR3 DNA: TGTGCCAGCAGTGAAGTGTGGGGAGGCGAGCAGTACTTC

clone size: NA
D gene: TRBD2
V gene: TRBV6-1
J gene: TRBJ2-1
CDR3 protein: CASTGLAGDEQFF
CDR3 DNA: TGTGCCAGCACTGGACTAGCAGGGGATGAGCAGTTCTTC

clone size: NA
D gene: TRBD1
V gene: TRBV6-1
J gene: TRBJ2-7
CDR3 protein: CASSAGTAYEQYF
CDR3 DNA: TGTGCCAGCAGTGCTGGGACAGCCTACGAGCAGTACTTC

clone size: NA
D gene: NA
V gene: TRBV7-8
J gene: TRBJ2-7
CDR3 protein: CASSTEGSSYEQYF
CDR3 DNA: TGTGCCAGCAGTACAGAGGGCAGCTCCTACGAGCAGTACTTC

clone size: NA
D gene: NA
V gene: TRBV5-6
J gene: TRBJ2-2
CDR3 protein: CASSLALYGTSQGGELFF
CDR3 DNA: TGTGCCAGCAGCTTGGCCCTTTATGGGACGTCGCAGGGCGGGGAGCTGTTTTTT

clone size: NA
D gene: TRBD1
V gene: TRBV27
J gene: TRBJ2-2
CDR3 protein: CASSPTWTGVTGELFF
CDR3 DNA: TGTGCCAGTTCGCCCACGTGGACAGGGGTCACCGGGGAGCTGTTTTTT

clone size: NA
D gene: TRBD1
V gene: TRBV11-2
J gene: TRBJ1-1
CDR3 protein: CASSLFTGEGAAEAFF
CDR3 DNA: TGTGCCAGCAGCTTATTCACAGGGGAGGGGGCAGCTGAAGCTTTCTTT

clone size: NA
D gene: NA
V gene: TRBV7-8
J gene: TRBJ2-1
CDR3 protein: CASSLVPEGTGNEQFF
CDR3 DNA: TGTGCCAGCAGCTTAGTCCCGGAAGGAACTGGTAATGAGCAGTTCTTC

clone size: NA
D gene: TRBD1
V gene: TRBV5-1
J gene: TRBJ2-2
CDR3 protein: CASSLEGGDTGELFF
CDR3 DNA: TGCGCCAGCAGCTTGGAAGGGGGCGATACCGGGGAGCTGTTTTTT

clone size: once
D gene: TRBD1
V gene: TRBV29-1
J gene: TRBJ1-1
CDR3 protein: CSVEDGTGLEAFF
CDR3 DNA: TGCAGCGTTGAAGACGGGACAGGGCTTGAAGCTTTCTTT

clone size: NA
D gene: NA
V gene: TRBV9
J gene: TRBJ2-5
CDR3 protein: CASSVDSETQYF
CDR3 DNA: TGTGCCAGCAGCGTAGACTCGGAGACCCAGTACTTC

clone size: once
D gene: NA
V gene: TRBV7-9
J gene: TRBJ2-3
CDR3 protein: CASSLGGSKDTQYF
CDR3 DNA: TGTGCCAGCAGCTTAGGTGGTAGTAAAGATACGCAGTATTTT

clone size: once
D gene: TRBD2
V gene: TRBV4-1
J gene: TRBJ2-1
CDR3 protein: CASSPGGSGSPGASYNEQFF
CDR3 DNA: TGCGCCAGCAGCCCGGGTGGTAGCGGGAGTCCCGGGGCCTCCTACAATGAGCAGTTCTTC

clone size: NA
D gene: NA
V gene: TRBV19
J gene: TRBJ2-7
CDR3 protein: CASSIFLSDSGPTYEQYF
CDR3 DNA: TGTGCCAGTAGTATATTCCTCTCGGACAGCGGCCCCACCTACGAGCAGTACTTC

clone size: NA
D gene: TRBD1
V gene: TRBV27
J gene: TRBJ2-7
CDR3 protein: CASTYTGASYEQYF
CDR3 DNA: TGTGCCAGCACCTATACAGGGGCCTCCTACGAGCAGTACTTC

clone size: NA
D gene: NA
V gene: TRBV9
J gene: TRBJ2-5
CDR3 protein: CASSDRNQETQYF
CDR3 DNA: TGTGCCAGCAGCGACAGGAACCAAGAGACCCAGTACTTC

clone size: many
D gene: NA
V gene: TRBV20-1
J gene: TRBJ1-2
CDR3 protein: CSARAGEAATF
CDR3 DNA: TGCAGTGCTAGAGCCGGGGAAGCAGCTACCTTC

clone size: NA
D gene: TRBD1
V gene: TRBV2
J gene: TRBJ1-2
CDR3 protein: CASSGPGQGSNYGYTF
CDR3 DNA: TGTGCCAGCAGTGGCCCGGGACAGGGATCTAACTATGGCTACACCTTC

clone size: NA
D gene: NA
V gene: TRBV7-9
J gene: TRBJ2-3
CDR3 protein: CASSLVGITEPDTQYF
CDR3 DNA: TGTGCCAGCAGCTTGGTCGGGATAACAGAGCCAGATACGCAGTATTTT

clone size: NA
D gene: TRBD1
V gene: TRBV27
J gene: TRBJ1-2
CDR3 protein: CASSQTGLGYTF
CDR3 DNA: TGTGCCAGCAGTCAGACAGGGCTCGGCTACACCTTC

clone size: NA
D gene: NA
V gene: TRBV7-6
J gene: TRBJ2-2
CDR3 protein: CASSSRTAMEAGELFF
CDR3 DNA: TGTGCCAGCAGCTCGCGGACAGCAATGGAGGCCGGGGAGCTGTTTTTT

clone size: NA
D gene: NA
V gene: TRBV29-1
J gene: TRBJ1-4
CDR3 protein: CSVEGPEQLNEKLFF
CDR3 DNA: TGCAGCGTTGAAGGGCCGGAACAACTTAATGAAAAACTGTTTTTT

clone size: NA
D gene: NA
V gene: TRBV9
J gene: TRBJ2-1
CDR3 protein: CASSVGVGGEQFF
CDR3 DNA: TGTGCCAGCAGCGTAGGTGTTGGTGGAGAGCAGTTCTTC

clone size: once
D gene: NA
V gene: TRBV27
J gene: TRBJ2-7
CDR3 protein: CASSPAGRLGEQYF
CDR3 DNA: TGTGCCAGCAGCCCGGCGGGACGGTTGGGCGAGCAGTACTTC

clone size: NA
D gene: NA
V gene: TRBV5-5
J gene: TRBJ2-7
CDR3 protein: CASSFGHLAGTLYEQYF
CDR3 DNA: TGTGCCAGCAGCTTCGGACACTTGGCCGGGACCCTCTACGAGCAGTACTTC

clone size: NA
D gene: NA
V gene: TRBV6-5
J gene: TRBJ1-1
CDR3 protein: CASSLEQGAGTEAFF
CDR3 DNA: TGTGCCAGCAGTCTAGAACAGGGAGCGGGCACTGAAGCTTTCTTT

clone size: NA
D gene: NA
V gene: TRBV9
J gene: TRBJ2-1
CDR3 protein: CASKAGGISDEQFF
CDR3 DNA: TGTGCCAGCAAAGCTGGGGGGATCAGCGATGAGCAGTTCTTC

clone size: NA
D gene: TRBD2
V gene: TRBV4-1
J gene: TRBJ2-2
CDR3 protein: CASSPGGGVGTGELFF
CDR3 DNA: TGCGCCAGCAGCCCCGGTGGGGGGGTTGGCACCGGGGAGCTGTTTTTT

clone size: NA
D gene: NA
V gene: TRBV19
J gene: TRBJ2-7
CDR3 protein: CASSSAAAYEQYF
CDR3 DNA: TGTGCCAGTAGTAGCGCAGCCGCCTACGAGCAGTACTTC

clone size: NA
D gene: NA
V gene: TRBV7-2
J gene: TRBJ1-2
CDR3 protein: CASSLDSYGYTF
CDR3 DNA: TGTGCCAGCAGCTTAGACAGCTATGGCTACACCTTC

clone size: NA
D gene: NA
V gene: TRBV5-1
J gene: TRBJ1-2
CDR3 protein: CASASGRTYGYTF
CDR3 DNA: TGCGCCAGCGCGAGCGGCAGGACCTATGGCTACACCTTC

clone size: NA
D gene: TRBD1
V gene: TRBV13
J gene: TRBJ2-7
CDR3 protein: CASSLEGQGHYEQYF
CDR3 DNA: TGTGCCAGCAGCTTAGAAGGACAGGGGCACTACGAGCAGTACTTC

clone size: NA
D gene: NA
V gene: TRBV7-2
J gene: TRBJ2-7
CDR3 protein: CASSFTPVEQYF
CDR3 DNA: TGTGCCAGCAGCTTTACCCCTGTTGAGCAGTACTTC

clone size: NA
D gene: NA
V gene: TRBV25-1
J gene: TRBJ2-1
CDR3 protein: CASSDWVNEQFF
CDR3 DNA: TGTGCCAGCAGTGATTGGGTCAATGAGCAGTTCTTC

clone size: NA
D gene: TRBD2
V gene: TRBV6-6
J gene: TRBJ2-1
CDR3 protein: CASSILSGGAFNEQFF
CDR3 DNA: TGTGCCAGCAGTATCCTTAGCGGGGGGGCCTTCAATGAGCAGTTCTTC

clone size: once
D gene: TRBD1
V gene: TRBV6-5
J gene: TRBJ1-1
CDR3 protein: CASSYSAGGLEAFF
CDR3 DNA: TGTGCCAGCAGTTACTCTGCAGGGGGACTTGAAGCTTTCTTT

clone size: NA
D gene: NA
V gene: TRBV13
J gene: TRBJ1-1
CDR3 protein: CASSLAGNSFAGRGAFF
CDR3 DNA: TGTGCCAGCAGCTTAGCGGGGAATTCTTTTGCAGGGAGAGGGGCTTTCTTT

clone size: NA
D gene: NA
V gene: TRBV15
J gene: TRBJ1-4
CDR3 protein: CATSREWDGESDNEKLFF
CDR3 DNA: TGTGCCACCAGCAGAGAATGGGACGGAGAGTCGGATAATGAAAAACTGTTTTTT

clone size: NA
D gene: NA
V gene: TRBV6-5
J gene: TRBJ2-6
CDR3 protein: CASSYSEGANVLTF
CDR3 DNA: TGTGCCAGCAGTTACTCTGAGGGGGCCAACGTCCTGACTTTC

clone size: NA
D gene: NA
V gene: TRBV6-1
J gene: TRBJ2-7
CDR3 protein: CASSEFRGARQYF
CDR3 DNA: TGTGCCAGCAGTGAATTTCGAGGAGCCCGGCAGTACTTC

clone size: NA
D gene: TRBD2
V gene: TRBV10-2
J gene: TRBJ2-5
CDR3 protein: CASSDTSGSMTQYF
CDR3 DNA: TGCGCCAGCAGTGACACTAGCGGGAGTATGACCCAGTACTTC

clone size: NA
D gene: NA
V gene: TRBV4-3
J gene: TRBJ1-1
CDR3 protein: CASSPTLGLEAFF
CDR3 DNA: TGCGCCAGCAGCCCGACTCTGGGGTTGGAAGCTTTCTTT

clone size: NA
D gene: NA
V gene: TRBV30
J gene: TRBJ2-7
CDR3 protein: CAWSSGSGDEQYF
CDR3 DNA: TGTGCCTGGAGTTCTGGGTCGGGGGACGAGCAGTACTTC